This T cell receptor beta chain was identified in a study of blood T cells in healthy people across ages. Study findings and constraints: CMV status of donors was unknown, possibly confounding expanded clonotype changes. TCR beta diversity per million T cells fell roughly linearly with age.

This clonotype showed up just a few times. Its specificity is not known. Healthy Russian Caucasian donors spanned ages roughly 6 to 100 years. PCR was performed a second time for about 6 to 12 cycles using a sample-barcoded 5' primer and a J-beta primer mix. TCRdb reprocessed the 5' RACE reads with MiXCR, giving one entry per CDR3 protein. The table has about 1.1 million distinct CDR3 sequences, around two fifths seen once. Looked up from germline, CDR1 is SSHAT and CDR2 is FNYEAQ (reference sequence). This CDR3 comprises 15 residues. After removal of 3 bases from V and 3 bases from J, the junction contained 5 bases not matched to a gene.

This chain uses TRBV7-7 with TRBJ2-3; TRBD1 matches 8 bases. Sequenced: blood. This sequence originates from a man aged 18 to 30 in good health. The CDR3, as DNA: TGTGCCAGCAGCTTTGGCCAGGGGGCAACAGATACGCAGTATTTT. Protein: CASSFGQGATDTQYF. The entire variable domain, with the rest obtained from reference TRBV7-7 and TRBJ2-3, is as follows: GAGVSQSPRYKVTKRGQDVTLRCDPISSHATLYWYQQALGQGPEFLTYFNYEAQPDKSGLPSDRFSAERPEGSISTLTIQRTEQRDSAMYRCASSFGQGATDTQYFGPGTRLTVL.